This T cell receptor beta chain was recovered during a study of blood T cells in healthy people across ages. Regarding this clonotype: A read error may produce the germline difference seen at one junction end.

A J-beta primer mix and a sample-barcoded 5' primer were used in a second PCR of roughly 7 to 12 cycles. TCRdb re-derived calls from the 5' RACE reads in MiXCR, one entry per CDR3 protein. The data hold 1 million or so distinct CDR3 sequences, with 40% to 45% observed a single time. CDR3 length: 13 residues. The TCR was taken from a woman aged 60-75 years in good health. The sample was blood. The chain joins TRBV12-3 or TRBV12-4 to TRBJ2-1; 7 bases are a match to TRBD1. The chain's CDR3 is CAGSVQQGSEQFF. Here the CDR3 DNA reads TGTGCCGGCAGTGTACAACAGGGGAGTGAGCAGTTCTTC.